This TCR beta chain was found in a study of post-analysis software for immune sequencing data. This clonotype was detected once. Its antigen is undetermined. The CDR3 covers 14 residues. The germline V gene encodes CDR1 DFQATT and CDR2 SNEGSKA (reference sequence). With 3 bases removed from V and 8 bases from J, the gap between germline ends came to 18 bases. Study-level findings and limits: Patients carried five TRBV segments more frequently than controls did, and TRBV5-6, TRBV5-1 and TRBV20-1 were among them. Controls' normalized Chao1 diversity significantly exceeded that of multiple sclerosis patients.

Prepared TCR beta cDNA libraries contained unique molecular identifiers. One entry per CDR3 protein, called by TCRdb with MiXCR from the PCR reads. The table shows some 160,000 distinct CDR3 sequences, with about 34% occurring only once. The V call is TRBV20-1, the J call TRBJ2-3; D remains ambiguous. This sample comprised blood, obtained after autologous hematopoietic stem cell transplantation. The TCR comes from a girl aged 10 to 17 with multiple sclerosis. DNA for the CDR3: TGCAGTGCTAGTCCTGTTGACTCCTTGAGTACGCAGTATTTT. Encoded protein: CSASPVDSLSTQYF.